This entry concerns a single TCR beta chain. These data originate in a study of human T cells and chemical hapten exposure. Documented time point: patch test 3, about 24 weeks after DPC sensitization. The treatment is: therapeutic diphenylcyclopropenone sensitization with weekly scalp DPC. TCRdb itself ran the RACE reads through MiXCR, one entry per CDR3 protein. The sample has about 170,000 distinct CDR3 sequences; about 27% are singletons. Sample: whole blood, taken in connection with sensitization to the hapten diphenylcyclopropenone (DPC). This TCR came from a woman between 18 and 29 years old with alopecia areata. Some clones in this sample may be carry-over from other donors' samples.

CDR3 nucleotide sequence: TGCAGTGCTAGCGACAGGGCGAATCAGCCCCAGCATTTT. Protein: CSASDRANQPQHF. This sequence joins TRBV20-1 and TRBJ1-5, with 7 bases matching TRBD1. The trim removed 3 bases at V and 4 bases at J, leaving 3 bases unmatched. The CDR3 length is 13 residues. CDR1 and CDR2 from the germline V gene are DFQATT and SNEGSKA (reference sequence).